This T cell receptor (beta chain) was found in a study of CD8 T cells in Susac syndrome. A single count supports this clonotype. The T cells that were sequenced for TCR beta were CD8+ and CD4+ cells from blood. The patients serving as multiple sclerosis controls were treatment-naive. They had stable or active relapsing-remitting disease and fulfilled revised McDonald criteria. Germline V CDR1 and CDR2: LGHNA, YNFKEQ. The CDR3 totals 12 residues. V shed 4 bases and J shed 7 bases, with 7 bases lying between them. It was with random hexamers that 0.5 to 1 ug RNA was reverse transcribed. TCRdb re-called the immunoSEQ multiplex PCR reads with MiXCR, one entry per CDR3 protein. The data show 170,000 or so distinct CDR3 sequences, over 85% seen once.

This clonotype was sampled from a human donor with multiple sclerosis. This chain joins TRBV4-2 and TRBJ1-4, with no clear D. Material: CD4+ T cells from PBMCs. The chain's CDR3 is CASSLSSEKLFF. In DNA, the CDR3 is TGTGCCAGCAGCCTCAGCAGTGAAAAACTGTTTTTT.